This TCR beta chain came from a study of T cell responses to AZD1222 COVID-19 vaccine. Study-level results: Baseline seropositives among AZD1222 recipients totaled only five to seven.

This table comes from immunoSEQ multiplex PCR, and its TCRdb copy is limited to in-frame clones, with some not included. The sample shows about 97,000 clones, 88% of them seen only once. Of note for this clone: Its antigen is unknown.

The germline V gene has CDR1 SGHRS and CDR2 YFSETQ. V lost 4 bases to trimming and J lost 6 bases; unmatched junction nucleotides: 6. The CDR3 is made up of 15 amino acids. The sequence came from an adult in good health. The source was peripheral blood, collected on day 0 of AZD1222 vaccination. The rearrangement joins TRBV5-1 to TRBJ2-2, with 10 bases lining up with TRBD2. CDR3 nucleotides: TGCGCCAGCAGCCAAGCGGGGGGGTCCCCCGGGGAGCTGTTTTTT. It is translated as CASSQAGGSPGELFF.